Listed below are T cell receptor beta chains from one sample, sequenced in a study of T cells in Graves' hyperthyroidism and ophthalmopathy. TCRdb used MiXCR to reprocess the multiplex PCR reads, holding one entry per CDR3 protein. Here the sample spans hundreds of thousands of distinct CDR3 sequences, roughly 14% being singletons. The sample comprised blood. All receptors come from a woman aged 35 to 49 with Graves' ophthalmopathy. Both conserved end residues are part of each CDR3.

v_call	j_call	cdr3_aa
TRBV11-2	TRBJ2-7	CASSFTVSRGYEQYF
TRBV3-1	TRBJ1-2	CASSQADLYGYTF
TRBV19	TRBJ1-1	CASSIGPGANTEAFF
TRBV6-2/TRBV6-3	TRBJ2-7	CASSRTGVHPQYF
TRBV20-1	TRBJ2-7	CSASEGAPLSYEQYF
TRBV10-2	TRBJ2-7	CASSGTPTYEQYF
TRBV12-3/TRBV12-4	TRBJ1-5	CASTITGTGTQPQHF
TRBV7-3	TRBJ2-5	CASSLTALSETQYF
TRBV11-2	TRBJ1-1	CASSFRAGAMGLNTEAFF
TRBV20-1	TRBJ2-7	CSARDRLRGTYEQYF
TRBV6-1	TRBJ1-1	CANSRARGGEAFF
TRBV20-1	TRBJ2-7	CSARDALLGYEQYF
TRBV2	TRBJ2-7	CASSEGGLGRYEQYF
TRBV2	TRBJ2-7	CASSGTGTSYEQYF
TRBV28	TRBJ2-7	CASSLSGTPTYEQYF
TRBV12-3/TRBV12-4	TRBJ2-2	CASSFTSYGELFF
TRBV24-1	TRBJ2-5	CATSDPASGLETQYF
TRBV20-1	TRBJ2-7	CSAREPGVSYEQYF
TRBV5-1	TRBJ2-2	CASRPTSGSFTGELFF
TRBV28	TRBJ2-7	CASSRLGGAESYEQYF
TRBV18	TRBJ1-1	CASSPSGLGTEAFF
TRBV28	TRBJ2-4	CASSLILAGLGNIQYF
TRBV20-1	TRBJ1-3	CSAPDSLSGNTIYF
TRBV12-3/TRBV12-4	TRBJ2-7	CASSSPGLKQYF
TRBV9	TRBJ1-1	CASSAWGQEAFF
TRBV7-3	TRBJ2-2	CASSSGLVTGELFF
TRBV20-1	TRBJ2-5	CSAPLQAGGGETQYF
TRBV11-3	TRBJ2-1	CASSLVASSYNEQFF
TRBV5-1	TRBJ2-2	CASSSGQGGAGELFF
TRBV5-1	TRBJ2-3	CASSGTGGSTDTQYF
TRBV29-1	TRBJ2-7	CSVEQGSYEQYF